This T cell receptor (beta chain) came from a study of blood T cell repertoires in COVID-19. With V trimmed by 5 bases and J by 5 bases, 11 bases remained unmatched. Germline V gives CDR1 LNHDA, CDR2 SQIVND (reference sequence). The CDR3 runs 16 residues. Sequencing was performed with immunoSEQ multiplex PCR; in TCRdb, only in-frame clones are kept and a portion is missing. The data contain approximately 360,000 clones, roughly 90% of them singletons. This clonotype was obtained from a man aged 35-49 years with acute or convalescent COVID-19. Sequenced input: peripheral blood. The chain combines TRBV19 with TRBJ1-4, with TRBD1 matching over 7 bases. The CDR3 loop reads CASSPEAGQENEKLFF. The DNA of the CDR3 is TGTGCCAGTAGTCCCGAGGCCGGACAGGAAAATGAAAAACTGTTTTTT.